These 23 T cell receptor beta chains were all obtained from the same sample, sequenced in a study of blood T cell repertoires in COVID-19. Libraries were prepared by immunoSEQ multiplex PCR; TCRdb keeps only in-frame clonotypes and omits some of them. Of around 280,000 clones in the sample, around 86% were seen once. The specimen sequenced was peripheral blood. Receptors originate from a woman in her twenties or thirties who had recovered from COVID-19.

Comments on this clone: The junction differs from germline at one of its ends, possibly a read error. V and J are TRBV7-7 and TRBJ1-5; weak D call: TRBD1 (5 bases). The CDR3 totals 17 residues. The germline V gene has CDR1 SSHAT and CDR2 FNYEAQ (reference sequence). CDR3: CASSLAKARVSNQPQHF. The CDR3, as DNA: TGTGCTAGCAGCTTAGCCAAGGCCAGGGTCAGCAATCAGCCCCAGCATTTT. Looking up the rest from reference TRBV7-7 and TRBJ1-5 gives the full variable domain: GAGVSQSPRYKVTKRGQDVTLRCDPISSHATLYWYQQALGQGPEFLTYFNYEAQPDKSGLPSDRFSAERPEGSISTLTIQRTEQRDSAMYRCASSLAKARVSNQPQHFGDGTRLSIL.

This clone was seen just once. The chain employs TRBV5-4 and TRBJ2-1; the D is unclear. The CDR3 has 13 residues. V lost 0 bases, J lost 8 bases, and 9 bases lay in between. Looked up from germline, CDR1 is SGHNT and CDR2 is YYREEE (reference sequence). The CDR3 reads CASSLAGVYEQFF. CDR3 sequence (DNA): TGTGCCAGCAGCTTGGCCGGTGTATATGAGCAGTTCTTC. Full variable domain (remainder filled in from reference TRBV5-4 and TRBJ2-1): ETGVTQSPTHLIKTRGQQVTLRCSSQSGHNTVSWYQQALGQGPQFIFQYYREEENGRGNFPPRFSGLQFPNYSSELNVNALELDDSALYLCASSLAGVYEQFFGPGTRLTVL.

As concerns this clone: Additional DNA sequences in this sample encode the identical CDR3. The gene calls are TRBV5-4 and TRBJ2-7, with 7 bases that match TRBD1. The germline gives CDR1 SGHNT, CDR2 YYREEE (reference sequence). The J segment lost 6 bases and the V segment lost 5 bases, leaving 5 bases of the junction unmatched. The CDR3 is 12 residues long. In DNA form, the CDR3 reads TGTGCCAGCAGTCTCACAGGGGTCGAGCAGTACTTC. Translated, it gives CASSLTGVEQYF. Supplemented by reference TRBV5-4 and TRBJ2-7, the full variable domain reads ETGVTQSPTHLIKTRGQQVTLRCSSQSGHNTVSWYQQALGQGPQFIFQYYREEENGRGNFPPRFSGLQFPNYSSELNVNALELDDSALYLCASSLTGVEQYFGPGTRLTVT.

J is TRBJ1-2 and V is TRBV4-1, with D perhaps matching TRBD1 (5 bases). V lost 1 base, J lost 7 bases, and 22 bases lay in between. CDR3 length equals 17 residues. Germline V gives CDR1 MGHRA, CDR2 YSYEKL. The CDR3 reads CASSQAPIQGIRTGYTF. For the CDR3, the DNA is TGCGCCAGCAGCCAAGCACCCATCCAGGGAATTAGAACTGGCTACACCTTC.

CDR3 nucleotide sequence: TGTGCCAGCTCAGGGACAGGCCTTAATCAGCCCCAGCATTTT. It codes for CASSGTGLNQPQHF. The rearrangement joins TRBV18 to TRBJ1-5, with TRBD1 identical over 8 bases. Trimming removed 5 bases from V and 4 bases from J; junction bases left unmatched: 4. This CDR3 region has 14 residues. Germline V gene lookup returns CDR1 KGHSH and CDR2 LQKENI.

V gene TRBV29-1 combines with J gene TRBJ1-1; the D gene is possibly TRBD1 (5 bases). Germline V gene data show CDR1 as SQVTM and CDR2 as ANQGSEA. The ends were cut back, 6 bases at V and 0 bases at J, with 11 bases in the middle. The CDR3 contains 13 residues. DNA for the CDR3: TGCAGCGTCGAAAACAGGATGAACACTGAAGCTTTCTTT. Translation gives CSVENRMNTEAFF.

This rearrangement joins TRBV19 to TRBJ2-3; tentative D call: TRBD1 (6 bases). The germline V gene encodes CDR1 LNHDA and CDR2 SQIVND (reference sequence). This CDR3 region has 15 residues. The V and J ends lost 10 bases and 2 bases respectively, with 19 bases between them. CDR3 amino acids: CATGSPGHLTDTQYF. DNA for the CDR3: TGTGCCACCGGAAGTCCGGGACACCTCACAGATACGCAGTATTTT.

The chain carries TRBV6-1 and TRBJ2-3; D unresolved. V lost 2 bases, J lost 0 bases, and 6 bases lay in between. This CDR3 is 14 amino acids long. Germline V gives CDR1 MNHNS, CDR2 SASEGT. The CDR3 DNA reads TGTGCCAGCAGTGAAATGACTAGCACAGATACGCAGTATTTT. It encodes CASSEMTSTDTQYF.

The CDR3 sequence is CAWSGRGYGGTGELFF. CDR3 nucleotides: TGTGCCTGGAGTGGGAGGGGCTACGGAGGCACCGGGGAGCTGTTTTTT. This chain links TRBV30 with TRBJ2-2, with D tentatively TRBD2 (6 bases). V was pared by 1 base and J by 4 bases, with 16 bases between. The CDR3 is made up of 16 amino acids. Germline V gene lookup returns CDR1 GTSNPN and CDR2 SVGIG (reference sequence).

In its sample, this clone was seen a few times. CDR3 sequence (DNA): TGTGCCAGCAGCGGTCTAGCGGGGGGTTCCACAGATACGCAGTATTTT. Translating it yields CASSGLAGGSTDTQYF. The V gene is TRBV7-2, the J gene TRBJ2-3; 11 bases agree with TRBD2. The V segment lost 5 bases and the J segment 2 bases; nucleotides outside the gene matches: 6. This CDR3 comprises 16 residues. Germline CDR1 and CDR2: SGHTA and FQGNSA.

The chain recombines TRBV24-1 with TRBJ2-3, with a tentative D call TRBD1 (6 bases). The CDR3 spans 15 residues. Trimming left V 2 bases short and J 1 base short, with 9 bases between. Germline assignment: CDR1 KGHDR and CDR2 SFDVKD. In nucleotides, the CDR3 is TGTGCCACCAGTGATTGGAGACAGGGCACAGATACGCAGTATTTT. This gives the protein CATSDWRQGTDTQYF.

Concerning this clone: The sample carries other DNA sequences with the same CDR3. The chain recombines TRBV11-2 with TRBJ2-7; D might be TRBD2 (6 bases). The germline CDR1 and CDR2 sequences are SGHAT and FQNNGV. Deletions cut 3 bases from V and 3 bases from J, with 12 bases between. This CDR3 contains 14 residues. CDR3 nucleotide sequence: TGTGCCAGCAGCTTGGGTAGCGGAGGCTACGAGCAGTACTTC. Translating it yields CASSLGSGGYEQYF.

V is TRBV7-9 and J is TRBJ2-7, with a possible D match to TRBD1 (6 bases). Trimming pared 5 bases from V and 4 bases from J, leaving 12 bases between. Germline-derived CDR1 and CDR2 are SEHNR and FQNEAQ (reference sequence). The CDR3 covers 13 residues. CDR3 nucleotide sequence: TGTGCCAGCAGCGCGTCAGGGGTTTACGAGCAGTACTTC. Translation gives CASSASGVYEQYF.

This clone was counted once. The chain carries TRBV11-2 and TRBJ2-4, with D perhaps matching TRBD2 (6 bases). The ends were cut back, 2 bases at V and 0 bases at J, with 14 bases in the middle. The CDR3 runs to 17 residues. Germline lookup yields CDR1 SGHAT and CDR2 FQNNGV. CDR3 DNA sequence: TGTGCCAGCAGCTTAAACACGGGAGCCCTAGCCAAAAACATTCAGTACTTC. Translated: CASSLNTGALAKNIQYF.

This sequence joins TRBV27 and TRBJ2-1, with D perhaps TRBD2 (5 bases). V lost 5 bases, J lost 7 bases, and 18 bases lay in between. The CDR3 covers 15 residues. In germline, CDR1 is MNHEY, CDR2 SMNVEV (reference sequence). CDR3 loop: CASSSGRQTWNEQFF. DNA for the CDR3: TGTGCCAGCAGTAGCGGACGCCAAACGTGGAATGAGCAGTTCTTC.

This chain links TRBV9 with TRBJ1-1; D gene unclear. Trimming took off 3 bases at V and 4 bases at J, with 13 bases between the two ends. CDR3 length: 14 residues. Germline CDR1 reads SGDLS; CDR2 reads YYNGEE. CDR3 bases: TGTGCCAGCAGCGCCCAAGACCCGGGCACTGAAGCTTTCTTT. Protein: CASSAQDPGTEAFF.

The chain joins TRBV30 to TRBJ1-6; TRBD1 is a possible D gene (6 bases). Germline CDR1 is GTSNPN and CDR2 is SVGIG (reference sequence). Trimming removed 8 bases from V and 7 bases from J, with 12 bases in between. This CDR3 spans 12 amino acids. This CDR3 is CAGQGRNSPLHF. The CDR3 region has the DNA TGTGCCGGTCAGGGGCGGAATTCACCCCTCCACTTT.

This chain connects TRBV29-1 to TRBJ2-1, with 10 bases lining up with TRBD2. This CDR3 region has 16 residues. J was trimmed by 0 bases and V by 3 bases; bases with no gene match: 5. Per germline, CDR1 SQVTM and CDR2 ANQGSEA. The CDR3 region has the DNA TGCAGCGTTGAGGTATGGACTAGCGGCTCCTACAATGAGCAGTTCTTC. This codes for CSVEVWTSGSYNEQFF.

The V and J genes are TRBV11-2 and TRBJ2-7; D gene ambiguous. V lost 1 base to trimming and J lost 4 bases, with 8 bases between them. CDR1 and CDR2 from the germline V gene are SGHAT and FQNNGV. The CDR3 is made up of 13 amino acids. In nucleotides, the CDR3 is TGTGCCAGCAGCTTAGGCGGAGAGTACGAGCAGTACTTC. As protein: CASSLGGEYEQYF.

This clone was recorded a few times. The rearrangement links TRBV10-3 to TRBJ2-5, with D maybe TRBD1 (5 bases). Germline CDR1 reads ENHRY; CDR2 reads SYGVKD. CDR3 length: 14 residues. V lost 5 bases and J 5 bases, leaving 15 bases between the germline ends. The CDR3 sequence: CAISQGRTGETQYF. Here the CDR3 DNA reads TGTGCCATCAGTCAGGGTCGGACCGGGGAGACCCAGTACTTC.

The gene calls are TRBV5-3 and TRBJ1-6; 7 positions match TRBD1. TRBV5-3 is assigned to the ORF class and has an uncertain function. The CDR3 loop spans 16 amino acids. Germline trimming cut 0 bases from V and 5 bases from J; bases unmatched to any gene: 5. CDR3 sequence reads: CARSLGGQTDNSPLHF. In DNA form, the CDR3 reads TGTGCCAGAAGCTTGGGGGGACAGACGGATAATTCACCCCTCCACTTT.

The chain joins TRBV11-3 to TRBJ2-7; TRBD2 agrees at 7 bases. The V gene's germline CDR1 is SGHNT and CDR2 YENEEA. The CDR3 consists of 16 residues. Trimming at V came to 2 bases and at J to 6 bases, leaving 13 bases not matched to a gene. In nucleotides, the CDR3 is TGTGCCAGCAGCTTATACGGGGGGTTGGGCAAGAGCGAGCAGTACTTC. Its protein is CASSLYGGLGKSEQYF.

This clone came up a few times. The V call is TRBV2, the J call TRBJ2-1, with 8 bases fitting TRBD2. This CDR3 has 15 amino acids. CDR1 SNHLY and CDR2 FYNNEI come from the germline V gene. V was clipped by 6 bases and J by 4 bases; unmatched bases: 8. CDR3 sequence reads: CASRPSGSRYNEQFF. CDR3 in DNA: TGTGCCAGCAGACCAAGCGGGAGTCGGTACAATGAGCAGTTCTTC.